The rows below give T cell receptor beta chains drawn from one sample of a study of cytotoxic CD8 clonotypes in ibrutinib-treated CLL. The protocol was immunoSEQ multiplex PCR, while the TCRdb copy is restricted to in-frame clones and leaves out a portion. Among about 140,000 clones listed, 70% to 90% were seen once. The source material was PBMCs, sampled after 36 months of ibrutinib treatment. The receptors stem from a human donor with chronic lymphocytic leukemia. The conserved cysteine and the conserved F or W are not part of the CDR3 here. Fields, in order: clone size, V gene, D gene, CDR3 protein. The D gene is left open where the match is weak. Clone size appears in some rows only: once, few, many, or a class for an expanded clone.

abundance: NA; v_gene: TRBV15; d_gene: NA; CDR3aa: ATSLGQSYNEQF
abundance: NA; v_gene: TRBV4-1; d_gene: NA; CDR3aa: ASSPGGAGLPYGYT
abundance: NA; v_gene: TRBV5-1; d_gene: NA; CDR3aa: ASSLAGMSTQY
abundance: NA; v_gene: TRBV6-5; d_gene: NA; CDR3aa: ASSDSRNEKLF
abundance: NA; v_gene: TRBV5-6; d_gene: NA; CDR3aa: ASSLATLEIQETQY
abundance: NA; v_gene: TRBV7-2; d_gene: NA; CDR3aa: ASSLIGSPEAF
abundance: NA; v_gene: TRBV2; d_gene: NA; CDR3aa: ASSGRFTYEQY
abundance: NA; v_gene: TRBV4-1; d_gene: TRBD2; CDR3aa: ASSQGSLAGATRAAQY
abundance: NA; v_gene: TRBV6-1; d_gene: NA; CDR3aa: ASSIMGLGYT
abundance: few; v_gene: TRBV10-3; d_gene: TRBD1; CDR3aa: ASRRGQGKTQY
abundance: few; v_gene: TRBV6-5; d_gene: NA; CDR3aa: ASSVDYQETQY
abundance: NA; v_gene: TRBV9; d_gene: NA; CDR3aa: ASSLAGPPYEQY
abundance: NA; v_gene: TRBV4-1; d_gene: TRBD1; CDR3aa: ASRATGPYNEQF
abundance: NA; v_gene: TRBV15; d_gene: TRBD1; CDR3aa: ATSGPGQEITGELF
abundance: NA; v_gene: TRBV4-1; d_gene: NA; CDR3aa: ASSQKGHPLDTQY